This T cell receptor beta chain was sequenced in a study of T cells in localized non-small cell lung cancer. Study findings and constraints: Appearing in adjacent lung were a median about 59 of the top 100 tumor clones. Heterogeneity within the tumor remains possible, as just one region underwent sequencing. Among the tissues sampled, uninvolved adjacent lung had the highest T cell clonality, above tumor. Increased T cell density in blood showed an association with longer overall survival.

The CDR3 has 14 amino acids. CDR1 and CDR2 from the germline V gene are LNHDA and SQIVND (reference sequence). Trimming took off 4 bases at V and 4 bases at J, with 10 bases between the two ends. In the case of this clone: The antigen is unknown.

Clones were read by immunoSEQ multiplex PCR, and TCRdb kept only the in-frame ones, dropping some. The table shows about 59,000 clones, with around 90% occurring only once. The receptor was derived from a man aged 40 to 75 with stage I squamous cell lung carcinoma. This chain links TRBV19 with TRBJ2-2; D is tentatively TRBD1 or TRBD2 (5 bases each). The specimen was peripheral blood, collected before any cancer treatment. The CDR3: CASSTSGTTGELFF. CDR3 DNA sequence: TGTGCCAGTAGTACCTCCGGGACCACCGGGGAGCTGTTTTTT.